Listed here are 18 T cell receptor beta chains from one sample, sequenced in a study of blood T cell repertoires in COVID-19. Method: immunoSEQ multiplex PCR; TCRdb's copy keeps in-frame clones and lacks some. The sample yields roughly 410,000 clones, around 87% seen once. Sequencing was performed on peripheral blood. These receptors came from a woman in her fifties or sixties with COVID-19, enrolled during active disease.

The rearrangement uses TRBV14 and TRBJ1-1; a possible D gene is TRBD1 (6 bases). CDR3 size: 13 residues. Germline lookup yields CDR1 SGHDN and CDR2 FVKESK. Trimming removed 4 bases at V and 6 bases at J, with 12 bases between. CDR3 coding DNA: TGTGCCAGCAGCCCTAATCGACAGGCTGAAGCTTTCTTT. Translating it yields CASSPNRQAEAFF.

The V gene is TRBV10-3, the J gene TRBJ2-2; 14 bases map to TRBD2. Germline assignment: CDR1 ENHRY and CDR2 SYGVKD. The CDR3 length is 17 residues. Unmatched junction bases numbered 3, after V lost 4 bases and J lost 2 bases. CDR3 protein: CAISGGLAGVNTGELFF. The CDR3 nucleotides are TGTGCCATCAGTGGGGGACTAGCGGGGGTAAACACCGGGGAGCTGTTTTTT.

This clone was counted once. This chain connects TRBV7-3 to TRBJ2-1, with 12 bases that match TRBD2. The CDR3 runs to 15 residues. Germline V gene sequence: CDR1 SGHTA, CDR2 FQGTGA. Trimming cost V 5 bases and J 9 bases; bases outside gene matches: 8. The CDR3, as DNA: TGTGCCAGCAGCCCAGGACTAGCGGGGTCCCCTGAGCAGTTCTTC. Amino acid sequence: CASSPGLAGSPEQFF.

The CDR3 loop is CASRAGGFGGYTF. For the CDR3, the DNA is TGTGCCAGCAGGGCAGGGGGCTTTGGTGGCTACACCTTC. The V and J genes are TRBV6-5 and TRBJ1-2; 8 bases are a match to TRBD1. Germline CDR1 is MNHEY and CDR2 is SVGAGI. The junction had 7 bases not matched to a gene; V was cut back by 6 bases and J by 7 bases. The CDR3 contains 13 residues.

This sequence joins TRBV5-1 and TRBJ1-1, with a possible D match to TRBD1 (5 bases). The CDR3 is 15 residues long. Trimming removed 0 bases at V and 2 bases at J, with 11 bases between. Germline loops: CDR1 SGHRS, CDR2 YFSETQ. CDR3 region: CASSLVPDINTEAFF. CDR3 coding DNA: TGCGCCAGCAGCTTGGTACCGGACATTAACACTGAAGCTTTCTTT.

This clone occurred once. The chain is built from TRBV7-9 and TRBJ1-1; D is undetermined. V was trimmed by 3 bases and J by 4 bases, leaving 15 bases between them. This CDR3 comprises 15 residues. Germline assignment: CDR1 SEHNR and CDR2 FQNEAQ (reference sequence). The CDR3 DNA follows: TGTGCCAGCAGCTTTGGAGGGCAACCGACCACTGAAGCTTTCTTT. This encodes CASSFGGQPTTEAFF.

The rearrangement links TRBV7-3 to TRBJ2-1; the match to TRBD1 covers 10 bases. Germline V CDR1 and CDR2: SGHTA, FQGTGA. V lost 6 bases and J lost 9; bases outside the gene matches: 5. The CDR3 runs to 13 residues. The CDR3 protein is CASRRTGGGEQFF. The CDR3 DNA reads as TGTGCCAGCAGAAGGACAGGGGGAGGTGAGCAGTTCTTC. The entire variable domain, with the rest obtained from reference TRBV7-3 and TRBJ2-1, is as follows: GAGVSQTPSNKVTEKGKYVELRCDPISGHTALYWYRQSLGQGPEFLIYFQGTGAADDSGLPNDRFFAVRPEGSVSTLKIQRTERGDSAVYLCASRRTGGGEQFFGPGTRLTVL.

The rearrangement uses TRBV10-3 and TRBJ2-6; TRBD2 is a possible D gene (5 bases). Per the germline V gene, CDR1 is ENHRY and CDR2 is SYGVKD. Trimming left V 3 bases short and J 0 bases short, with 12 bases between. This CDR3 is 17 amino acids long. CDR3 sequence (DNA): TGTGCCATCAGTGACCCCGGGGAATTCTCTGGGGCCAACGTCCTGACTTTC. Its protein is CAISDPGEFSGANVLTF.

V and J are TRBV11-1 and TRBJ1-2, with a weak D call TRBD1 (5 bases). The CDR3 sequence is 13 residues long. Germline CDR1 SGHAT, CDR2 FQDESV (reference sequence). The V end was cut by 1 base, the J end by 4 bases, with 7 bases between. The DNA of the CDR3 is TGTGCCAGCAGCTTAGTAGGGGCCTATGGCTACACCTTC. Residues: CASSLVGAYGYTF. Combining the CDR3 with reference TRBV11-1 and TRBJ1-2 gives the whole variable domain EAEVAQSPRYKITEKSQAVAFWCDPISGHATLYWYRQILGQGPELLVQFQDESVVDDSQLPKDRFSAERLKGVDSTLKIQPAELGDSAMYLCASSLVGAYGYTFGSGTRLTVV.

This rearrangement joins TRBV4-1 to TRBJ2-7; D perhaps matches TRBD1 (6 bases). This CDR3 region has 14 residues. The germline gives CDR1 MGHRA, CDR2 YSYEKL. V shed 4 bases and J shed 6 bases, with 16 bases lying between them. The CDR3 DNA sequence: TGCGCCAGCAGCCGGACAGTTTTGAATGGCGAGCAGTACTTC. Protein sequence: CASSRTVLNGEQYF.

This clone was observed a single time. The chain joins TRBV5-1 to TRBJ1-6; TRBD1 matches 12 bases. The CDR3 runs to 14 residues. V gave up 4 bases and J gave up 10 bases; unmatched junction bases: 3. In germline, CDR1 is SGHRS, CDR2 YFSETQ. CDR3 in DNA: TGCGCCAGCAGCCCGGGACAGGGGGCCTCACCCCTCCACTTT. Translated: CASSPGQGASPLHF.

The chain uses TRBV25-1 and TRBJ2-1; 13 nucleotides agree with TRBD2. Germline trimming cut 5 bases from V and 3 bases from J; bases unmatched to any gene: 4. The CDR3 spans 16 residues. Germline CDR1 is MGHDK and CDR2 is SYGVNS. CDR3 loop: CASSRTSGGHYNEQFF. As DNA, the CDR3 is TGTGCCAGCAGTCGGACTAGCGGGGGCCACTACAATGAGCAGTTCTTC.

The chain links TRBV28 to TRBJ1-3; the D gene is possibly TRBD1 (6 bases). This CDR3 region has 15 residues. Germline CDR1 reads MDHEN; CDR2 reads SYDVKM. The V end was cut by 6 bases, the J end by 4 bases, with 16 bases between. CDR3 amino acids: CASRDSGGSGNTIYF. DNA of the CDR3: TGTGCCAGCAGGGACTCGGGGGGCTCAGGAAACACCATATATTTT.

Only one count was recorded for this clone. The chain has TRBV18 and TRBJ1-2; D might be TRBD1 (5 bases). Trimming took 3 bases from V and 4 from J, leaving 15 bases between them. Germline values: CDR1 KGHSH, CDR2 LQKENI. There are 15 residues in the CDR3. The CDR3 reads CASSPPGRAAYGYTF. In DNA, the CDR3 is TGTGCCAGCTCACCCCCGGGCAGGGCAGCCTATGGCTACACCTTC.

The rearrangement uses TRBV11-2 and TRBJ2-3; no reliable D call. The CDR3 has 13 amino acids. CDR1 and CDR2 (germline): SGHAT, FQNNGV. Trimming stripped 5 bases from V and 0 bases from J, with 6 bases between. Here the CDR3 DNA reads TGTGCCAGCAGCCTGACTAGCACAGATACGCAGTATTTT. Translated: CASSLTSTDTQYF.

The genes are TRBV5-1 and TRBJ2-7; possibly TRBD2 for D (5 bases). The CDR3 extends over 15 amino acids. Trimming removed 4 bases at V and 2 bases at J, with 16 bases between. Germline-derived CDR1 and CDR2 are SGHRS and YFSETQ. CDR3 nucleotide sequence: TGCGCCAGCAGCCCGCCGGGGAACAGACCCTACGAGCAGTACTTC. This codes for CASSPPGNRPYEQYF.

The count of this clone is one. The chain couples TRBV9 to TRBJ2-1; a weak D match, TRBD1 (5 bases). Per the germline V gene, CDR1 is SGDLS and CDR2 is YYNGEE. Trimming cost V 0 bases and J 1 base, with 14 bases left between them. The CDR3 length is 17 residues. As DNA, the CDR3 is TGTGCCAGCAGCGTAGGGTTGACAGATCCATCCTACAATGAGCAGTTCTTC. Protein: CASSVGLTDPSYNEQFF. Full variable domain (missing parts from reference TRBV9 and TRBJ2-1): DSGVTQTPKHLITATGQRVTLRCSPRSGDLSVYWYQQSLDQGLQFLIQYYNGEERAKGNILERFSAQQFPDLHSELNLSSLELGDSALYFCASSVGLTDPSYNEQFFGPGTRLTVL.

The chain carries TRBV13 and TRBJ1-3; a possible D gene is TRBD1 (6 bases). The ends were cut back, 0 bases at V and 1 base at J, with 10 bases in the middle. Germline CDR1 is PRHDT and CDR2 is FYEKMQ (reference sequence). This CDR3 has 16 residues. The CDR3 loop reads CASSLGQGGSGNTIYF. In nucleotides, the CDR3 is TGTGCCAGCAGCTTAGGCCAAGGGGGTTCTGGAAACACCATATATTTT.